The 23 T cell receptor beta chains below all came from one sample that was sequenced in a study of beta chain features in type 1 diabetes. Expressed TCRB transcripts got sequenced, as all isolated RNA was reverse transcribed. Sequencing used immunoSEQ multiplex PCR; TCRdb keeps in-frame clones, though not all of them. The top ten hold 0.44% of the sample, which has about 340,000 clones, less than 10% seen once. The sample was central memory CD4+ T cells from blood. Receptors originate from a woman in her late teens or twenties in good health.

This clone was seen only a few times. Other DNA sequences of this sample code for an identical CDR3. In DNA form, the CDR3 reads TGTGCCAGCAGTCAGACAGGGTCTAACTATGGCTACACCTTC. Amino acids: CASSQTGSNYGYTF. V gene TRBV6-5 combines with J gene TRBJ1-2; TRBD1 aligns across 7 bases. Germline CDR1 MNHEY, CDR2 SVGAGI. CDR3 length equals 14 residues. Trimming took 5 bases from V and 0 from J; bases not matched to a gene: 3.

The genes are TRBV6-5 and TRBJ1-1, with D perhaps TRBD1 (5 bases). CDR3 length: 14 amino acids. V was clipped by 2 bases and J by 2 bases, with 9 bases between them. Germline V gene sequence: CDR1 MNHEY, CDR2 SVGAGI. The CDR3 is CASSYRTRNTEAFF. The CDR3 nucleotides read TGTGCCAGCAGTTACCGGACACGTAACACTGAAGCTTTCTTT.

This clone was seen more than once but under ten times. The CDR3 loop is CASSQDNGGLRNTIYF. As DNA, the CDR3 is TGCGCCAGCAGCCAAGATAACGGGGGCTTGAGAAACACCATATATTTT. The V call is TRBV4-3, the J call TRBJ1-3; D perhaps matches TRBD1 (6 bases). The CDR3 is 16 amino acids. V gave up 0 bases and J gave up 5 bases, with 14 bases separating them. Germline CDR1 LGHNA, CDR2 YSLEER.

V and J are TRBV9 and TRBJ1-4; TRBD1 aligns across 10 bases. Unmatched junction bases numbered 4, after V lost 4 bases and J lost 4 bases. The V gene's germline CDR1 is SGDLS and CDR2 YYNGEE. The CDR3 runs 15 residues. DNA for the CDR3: TGTGCCAGCAGCCACGGGACAGGGGTTAATGAAAAACTGTTTTTT. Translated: CASSHGTGVNEKLFF.

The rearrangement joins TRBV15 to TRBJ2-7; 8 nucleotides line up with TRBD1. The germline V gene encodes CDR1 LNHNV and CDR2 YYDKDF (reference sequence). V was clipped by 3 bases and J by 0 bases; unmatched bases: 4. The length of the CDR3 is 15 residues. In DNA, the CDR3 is TGTGCCACCAGCAGCGGGACAGGCTACTCCTACGAGCAGTACTTC. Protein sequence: CATSSGTGYSYEQYF.

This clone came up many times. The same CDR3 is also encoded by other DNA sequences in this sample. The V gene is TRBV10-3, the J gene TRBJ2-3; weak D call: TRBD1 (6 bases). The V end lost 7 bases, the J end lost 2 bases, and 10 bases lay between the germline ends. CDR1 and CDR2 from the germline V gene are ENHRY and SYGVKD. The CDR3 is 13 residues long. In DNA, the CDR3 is TGTGCCATCACCCGGACAGTCACAGATACGCAGTATTTT. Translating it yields CAITRTVTDTQYF.

CDR3 DNA sequence: TGTGCCATCAGTGAGGGGAGGACTCCTAGGTACTTC. Translated: CAISEGRTPRYF. The chain couples TRBV10-3 to TRBJ2-7, with D possibly matching TRBD2 (6 bases). Germline values: CDR1 ENHRY, CDR2 SYGVKD. V lost 2 bases to trimming and J lost 12 bases, with 14 bases between them. This CDR3 spans 12 amino acids.

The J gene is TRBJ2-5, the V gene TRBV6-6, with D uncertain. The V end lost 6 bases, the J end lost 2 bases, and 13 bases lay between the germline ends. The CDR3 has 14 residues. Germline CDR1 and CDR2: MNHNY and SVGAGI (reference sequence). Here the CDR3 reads CASSRWRSQETQYF. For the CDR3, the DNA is TGTGCCAGCAGCCGCTGGCGATCACAAGAGACCCAGTACTTC.

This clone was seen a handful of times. CDR3 amino acids: CASGEANTGELFF. Here the CDR3 DNA reads TGTGCCAGCGGTGAGGCGAACACCGGGGAGCTGTTTTTT. V gene TRBV28 combines with J gene TRBJ2-2; D is ambiguous. V lost 8 bases, J lost 0 bases, and 7 bases lay in between. The CDR3 length is 13 residues. CDR1 and CDR2 from the germline V gene are MDHEN and SYDVKM.

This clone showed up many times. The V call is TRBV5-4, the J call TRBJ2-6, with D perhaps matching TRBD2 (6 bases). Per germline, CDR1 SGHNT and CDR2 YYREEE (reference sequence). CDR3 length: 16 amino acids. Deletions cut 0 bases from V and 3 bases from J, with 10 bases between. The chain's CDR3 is CASSLEFGGGANVLTF. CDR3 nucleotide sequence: TGTGCCAGCAGCTTGGAGTTCGGGGGTGGGGCCAACGTCCTGACTTTC. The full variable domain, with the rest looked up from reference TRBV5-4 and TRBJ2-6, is ETGVTQSPTHLIKTRGQQVTLRCSSQSGHNTVSWYQQALGQGPQFIFQYYREEENGRGNFPPRFSGLQFPNYSSELNVNALELDDSALYLCASSLEFGGGANVLTFGAGSRLTVL.

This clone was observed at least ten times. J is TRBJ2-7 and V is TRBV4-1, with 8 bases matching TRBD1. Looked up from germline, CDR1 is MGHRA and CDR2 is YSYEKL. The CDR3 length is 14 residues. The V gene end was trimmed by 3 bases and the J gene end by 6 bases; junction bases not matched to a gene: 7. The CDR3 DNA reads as TGCGCCAGCAGCCACACGACAGGGGCTGGCGAGCAGTACTTC. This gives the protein CASSHTTGAGEQYF.

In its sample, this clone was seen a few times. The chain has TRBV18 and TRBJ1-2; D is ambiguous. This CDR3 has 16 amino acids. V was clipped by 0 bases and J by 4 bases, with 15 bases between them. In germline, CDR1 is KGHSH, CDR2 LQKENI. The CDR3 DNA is TGTGCCAGCTCACCACCGGCTGGGCCCCACTCCTATGGCTACACCTTC. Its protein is CASSPPAGPHSYGYTF.

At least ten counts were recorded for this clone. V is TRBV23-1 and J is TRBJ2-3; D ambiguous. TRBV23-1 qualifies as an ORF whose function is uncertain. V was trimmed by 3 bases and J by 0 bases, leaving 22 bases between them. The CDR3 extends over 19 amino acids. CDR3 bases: TGCGCCAGCAGTCACTCTTTCTGTATTAACTACTCTAGCACAGATACGCAGTATTTT. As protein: CASSHSFCINYSSTDTQYF.

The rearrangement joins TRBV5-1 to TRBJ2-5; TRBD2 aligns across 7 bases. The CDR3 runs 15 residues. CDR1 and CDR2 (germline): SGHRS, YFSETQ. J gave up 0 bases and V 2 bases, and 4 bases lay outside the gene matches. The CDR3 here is CASSFYGRNQETQYF. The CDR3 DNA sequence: TGCGCCAGCAGCTTCTACGGGAGGAACCAAGAGACCCAGTACTTC.

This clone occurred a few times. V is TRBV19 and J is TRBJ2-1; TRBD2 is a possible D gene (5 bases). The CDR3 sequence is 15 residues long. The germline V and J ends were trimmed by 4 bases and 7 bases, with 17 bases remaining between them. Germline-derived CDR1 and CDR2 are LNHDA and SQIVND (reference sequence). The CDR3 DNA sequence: TGTGCCAGTAGTAACACTCTTGGGAGTAATAATGAGCAGTTCTTC. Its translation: CASSNTLGSNNEQFF.

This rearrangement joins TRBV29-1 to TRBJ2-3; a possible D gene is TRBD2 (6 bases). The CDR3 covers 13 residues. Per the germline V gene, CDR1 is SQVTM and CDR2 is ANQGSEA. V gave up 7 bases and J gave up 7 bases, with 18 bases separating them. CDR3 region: CSASGREPNTQYF. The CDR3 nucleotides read TGCAGCGCCTCCGGGCGGGAACCAAATACGCAGTATTTT.

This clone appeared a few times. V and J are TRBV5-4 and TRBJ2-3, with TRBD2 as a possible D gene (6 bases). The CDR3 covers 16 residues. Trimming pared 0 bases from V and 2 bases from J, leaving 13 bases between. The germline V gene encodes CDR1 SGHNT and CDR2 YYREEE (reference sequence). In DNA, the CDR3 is TGTGCCAGCAGCTTGGGGAGGGCGGGGAACACAGATACGCAGTATTTT. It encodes CASSLGRAGNTDTQYF.

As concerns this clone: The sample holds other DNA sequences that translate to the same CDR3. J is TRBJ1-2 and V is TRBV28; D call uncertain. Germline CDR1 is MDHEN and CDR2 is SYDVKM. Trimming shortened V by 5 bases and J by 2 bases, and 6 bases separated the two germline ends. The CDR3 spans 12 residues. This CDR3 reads CASSAGNYGYTF. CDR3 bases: TGTGCCAGCAGTGCGGGGAACTATGGCTACACCTTC.

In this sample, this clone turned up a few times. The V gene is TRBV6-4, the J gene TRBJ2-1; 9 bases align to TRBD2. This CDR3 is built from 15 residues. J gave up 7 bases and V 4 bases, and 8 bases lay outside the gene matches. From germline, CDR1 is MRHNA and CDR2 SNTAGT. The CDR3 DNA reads TGTGCCAGCAGTGTGCGATTTAGCGGGAGTAATGAGCAGTTCTTC. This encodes CASSVRFSGSNEQFF.

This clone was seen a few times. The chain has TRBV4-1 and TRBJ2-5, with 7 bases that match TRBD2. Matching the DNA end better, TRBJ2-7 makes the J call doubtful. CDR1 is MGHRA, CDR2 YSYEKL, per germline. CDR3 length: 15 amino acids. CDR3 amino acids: CASSQDEAGLYEQYF. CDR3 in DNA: TGCGCCAGCAGCCAAGATGAAGCGGGGCTTTACGAGCAGTACTTC.

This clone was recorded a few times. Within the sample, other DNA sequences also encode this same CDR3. The CDR3 protein is CASSGGLAGYNEQFF. CDR3 nucleotide sequence: TGTGCCAGCAGTGGTGGACTAGCGGGTTACAATGAGCAGTTCTTC. The chain recombines TRBV2 with TRBJ2-1; 11 nucleotides align to TRBD2. Germline-derived CDR1 and CDR2 are SNHLY and FYNNEI. This CDR3 is built from 15 residues. With V trimmed by 4 bases and J by 4 bases, 3 bases remained unmatched.

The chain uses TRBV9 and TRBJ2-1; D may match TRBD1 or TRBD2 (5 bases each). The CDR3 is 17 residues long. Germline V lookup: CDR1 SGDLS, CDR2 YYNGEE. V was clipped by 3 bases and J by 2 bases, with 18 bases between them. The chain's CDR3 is CASSEGLGEPPYNEQFF. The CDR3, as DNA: TGTGCCAGCAGCGAGGGGTTGGGGGAGCCCCCCTACAATGAGCAGTTCTTC.

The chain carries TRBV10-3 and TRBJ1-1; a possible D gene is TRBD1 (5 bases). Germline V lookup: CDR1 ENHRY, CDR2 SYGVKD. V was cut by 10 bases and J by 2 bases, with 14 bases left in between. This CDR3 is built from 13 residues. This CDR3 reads CASVRGGNTEAFF. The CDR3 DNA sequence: TGTGCCAGCGTTAGGGGAGGTAACACTGAAGCTTTCTTT.